Below are 25 T cell receptor beta chains sequenced from a single sample in a study of Tregs in tolerant kidney transplant recipients. Data came from immunoSEQ multiplex PCR; TCRdb stores just in-frame clones and leaves some out. The sample shows some 69,000 clones, about 83% of them seen only once. The specimen was CD4+ T cells from blood. The receptors were sampled from a human donor in good health.

This chain connects TRBV4-3 to TRBJ2-5; 10 bases line up with TRBD2. Trimming at V came to 1 base and at J to 4 bases, leaving 6 bases not matched to a gene. The CDR3 is 16 amino acids. Per the germline V gene, CDR1 is LGHNA and CDR2 is YSLEER. The CDR3 loop is CASSQGLAGAGETQYF. The DNA for the CDR3 is TGCGCCAGCAGCCAAGGGCTAGCGGGGGCGGGAGAGACCCAGTACTTC.

This chain uses TRBV7-2 with TRBJ2-1; 16 nucleotides agree with TRBD2. V gave up 0 bases and J gave up 10 bases; unmatched junction bases: 3. Germline V gene sequence: CDR1 SGHTA, CDR2 FQGNSA. The CDR3 is made up of 16 amino acids. The CDR3, as DNA: TGTGCCAGCAGCTTAGCCGGGACTAGCGGGGGGGAGGAGCAGTTCTTC. Encoded protein: CASSLAGTSGGEEQFF.

The chain uses TRBV7-9 and TRBJ2-3; D ambiguous. The CDR3 extends over 15 amino acids. Trimming removed 2 bases at V and 3 bases at J, with 12 bases between. Germline V CDR1 and CDR2: SEHNR, FQNEAQ (reference sequence). The CDR3 is CASSLLGVGTDTQYF. The CDR3, as DNA: TGTGCCAGCAGCTTATTAGGAGTGGGGACAGATACGCAGTATTTT.

The chain recombines TRBV27 with TRBJ1-1; D perhaps matches TRBD1 (6 bases). The V end lost 2 bases, the J end lost 0 bases, and 16 bases lay between the germline ends. The CDR3 totals 17 residues. Looked up from germline, CDR1 is MNHEY and CDR2 is SMNVEV (reference sequence). CDR3 protein: CASSLRGTFYMNTEAFF. CDR3 in DNA: TGTGCCAGCAGTTTAAGGGGGACGTTTTACATGAACACTGAAGCTTTCTTT.

This clone has more than one count but fewer than ten. The genes are TRBV6-5 and TRBJ2-7; 9 bases are a match to TRBD1. The CDR3 is 14 amino acids. The germline gives CDR1 MNHEY, CDR2 SVGAGI. After removal of 4 bases from V and 6 bases from J, the junction contained 7 bases not matched to a gene. CDR3: CASSWNRGLSEQYF. CDR3 in DNA: TGTGCCAGCAGTTGGAACAGGGGGCTGTCCGAGCAGTACTTC.

This clone was picked up a small number of times. CDR3 sequence reads: CASSLHSGQRNTIYF. DNA of the CDR3: TGTGCCAGCAGCTTACACAGCGGGCAGCGGAACACCATATATTTT. The V call is TRBV11-3, the J call TRBJ1-3; D is undetermined. V was pared by 2 bases and J by 7 bases, with 15 bases between. This CDR3 has 15 amino acids. Germline loops: CDR1 SGHNT, CDR2 YENEEA.

The gene calls are TRBV7-6 and TRBJ2-4, with 13 nucleotides matching TRBD2. The junction had 10 bases not matched to a gene; V was cut back by 5 bases and J by 0 bases. The CDR3 covers 19 residues. Germline V gene lookup returns CDR1 SGHVS and CDR2 FNYEAQ. In DNA, the CDR3 is TGTGCCAGCAGCGAGGGACTAGCGGGGACTAAATTAGCCAAAAACATTCAGTACTTC. Translated: CASSEGLAGTKLAKNIQYF.

V is TRBV18 and J is TRBJ2-3, with TRBD2 matching over 8 bases. The CDR3 totals 16 residues. The germline V gene has CDR1 KGHSH and CDR2 LQKENI. V dropped 2 bases and J dropped 2; count of bases not matched to a gene: 6. The CDR3 is CASSPISGGLTDTQYF. Here the CDR3 DNA reads TGTGCCAGCTCACCAATAAGCGGGGGCCTCACAGATACGCAGTATTTT.

This chain connects TRBV15 to TRBJ2-1; D might be TRBD1 or TRBD2, each matching 5 bases. Germline assignment: CDR1 LNHNV and CDR2 YYDKDF (reference sequence). Trimming removed 1 base from V and 6 bases from J, with 19 bases in between. The CDR3 sequence is 17 residues long. As DNA, the CDR3 is TGTGCCACCAGCAGAGGAAGACTTACTAGAGGGGTCAATGAGCAGTTCTTC. Protein product: CATSRGRLTRGVNEQFF. Using reference TRBV15 and TRBJ2-1 for the parts outside the CDR3, the full variable domain is DAMVIQNPRYQVTQFGKPVTLSCSQTLNHNVMYWYQQKSSQAPKLLFHYYDKDFNNEADTPDNFQSRRPNTSFCFLDIRSPGLGDTAMYLCATSRGRLTRGVNEQFFGPGTRLTVL.

The count of this clone is one. This rearrangement joins TRBV2 to TRBJ2-3, with D perhaps matching TRBD1 or TRBD2 (6 bases each). The V end was cut by 8 bases, the J end by 2 bases, with 17 bases between. Per germline, CDR1 SNHLY and CDR2 FYNNEI. The CDR3 runs to 15 residues. The CDR3 region is CASCRGLGDTDTQYF. The CDR3 DNA follows: TGTGCCAGCTGCCGGGGGCTAGGGGACACAGATACGCAGTATTTT.

This chain connects TRBV5-6 to TRBJ2-3; D is unresolved. CDR1 is SGHDT, CDR2 YYEEEE, per germline. The V gene lost 2 bases and the J gene lost 0 bases, with 13 bases spanning the gap. The CDR3 has 16 amino acids. The CDR3 sequence: CASSLRFLPSTDTQYF. The CDR3 nucleotides read TGTGCCAGCAGCTTAAGATTCTTGCCGAGCACAGATACGCAGTATTTT.

The gene calls are TRBV27 and TRBJ1-6; D remains ambiguous. The CDR3 loop spans 16 amino acids. Between the trimmed V and J ends, which lost 2 bases and 0 bases, there was a span of 8 bases. CDR1 is MNHEY and CDR2 is SMNVEV in the germline V gene (reference sequence). This CDR3 reads CASSLVSLSYNSPLHF. The CDR3 nucleotides are TGTGCCAGCAGTTTAGTCAGCCTCTCCTATAATTCACCCCTCCACTTT.

The V and J genes are TRBV7-9 and TRBJ1-4, with a tentative D call TRBD1 (5 bases). Trimming shortened V by 3 bases and J by 7 bases, and 12 bases separated the two germline ends. The CDR3 spans 14 residues. CDR1 is SEHNR and CDR2 is FQNEAQ in the germline V gene (reference sequence). DNA of the CDR3: TGTGCCAGCAGCTTCAGTTCGGGGGGTGAAAAACTGTTTTTT. Translated: CASSFSSGGEKLFF.

The genes are TRBV7-2 and TRBJ2-3; D might be TRBD1 (5 bases). Germline V CDR1 and CDR2: SGHTA, FQGNSA. The CDR3 covers 12 residues. V gave up 2 bases and J gave up 7 bases, with 7 bases separating them. The CDR3 nucleotides are TGTGCCAGCAGCTTACTGGGGCATACGCAGTATTTT. Translating gives CASSLLGHTQYF.

The chain has TRBV5-8 and TRBJ2-3, with 8 nucleotides matching TRBD1. With 0 bases clipped from V and 2 bases from J, the junction kept 5 bases outside the gene matches. Germline V lookup: CDR1 SGHTS, CDR2 YDEGEE. CDR3 length: 16 amino acids. CDR3 amino acids: CASSLGQGANTDTQYF. Here the CDR3 DNA reads TGTGCCAGCAGCTTGGGGCAGGGGGCGAACACAGATACGCAGTATTTT.

The gene calls are TRBV19 and TRBJ2-7; TRBD2 aligns across 13 bases. Per germline, CDR1 LNHDA and CDR2 SQIVND (reference sequence). This CDR3 contains 18 residues. Trimming cost V 4 bases and J 3 bases; bases outside gene matches: 12. The CDR3 is CASSTLRGLAGVGYEQYF. The CDR3 DNA sequence: TGTGCCAGTAGTACATTACGCGGACTAGCGGGAGTAGGCTACGAGCAGTACTTC.

This clone was observed once. The chain combines TRBV7-9 with TRBJ2-7, with a weak D call TRBD1 (5 bases). CDR3 length: 12 residues. Germline-derived CDR1 and CDR2 are SEHNR and FQNEAQ (reference sequence). V was clipped by 3 bases and J by 10 bases, with 13 bases between them. This CDR3 reads CASSFEAGQQYF. The CDR3, as DNA: TGTGCCAGCAGCTTTGAAGCAGGGCAACAGTACTTC.

This chain connects TRBV7-3 to TRBJ2-7, with D possibly being TRBD2 (5 bases). The ends were cut back, 2 bases at V and 6 bases at J, with 8 bases in the middle. Germline assignment: CDR1 SGHTA and CDR2 FQGTGA. The CDR3 is 12 residues long. CDR3 DNA sequence: TGTGCCAGCAGCTTATCGGGGTCCGAGCAGTACTTC. Its translation: CASSLSGSEQYF.

This clone was observed a few times. The chain employs TRBV6-4 and TRBJ2-3, with D possibly being TRBD1 or TRBD2 (6 bases each). V shed 9 bases and J shed 6 bases, with 7 bases lying between them. Germline-derived CDR1 and CDR2 are MRHNA and SNTAGT. This CDR3 region has 10 residues. CDR3 in amino acids: CARGGDTQYF. The DNA for the CDR3 is TGTGCCAGAGGGGGGGATACGCAGTATTTT.

The CDR3 DNA is TGCGCCAGCAGCCTAGTGCCCCCGGGGCCCAATGGGGCTAATGAAAAACTGTTTTTT. Translation: CASSLVPPGPNGANEKLFF. This chain connects TRBV5-1 to TRBJ1-4; D is perhaps TRBD1 (5 bases). The CDR3 sequence is 19 residues long. Trimming pared 4 bases from V and 3 bases from J, leaving 25 bases between. From germline, CDR1 is SGHRS and CDR2 YFSETQ.

This clone was counted once. The junction departs from the called germline gene at one end, perhaps through a read error. CDR3 sequence (DNA): TGCGCCAGCAGGTTGGGACAGATCTTTGGGCAAGAGACCCAGTACTTC. This translates into CASRLGQIFGQETQYF. The V gene is TRBV5-1, the J gene TRBJ2-5; 7 nucleotides align to TRBD1. The length of the CDR3 is 16 residues. The germline gives CDR1 SGHRS, CDR2 YFSETQ. Full variable domain (missing parts from reference TRBV5-1 and TRBJ2-5): KAGVTQTPRYLIKTRGQQVTLSCSPISGHRSVSWYQQTPGQGLQFLFEYFSETQRNKGNFPGRFSGRQFSNSRSEMNVSTLELGDSALYLCASRLGQIFGQETQYFGPGTRLLVL.

The V gene is TRBV12-5, the J gene TRBJ2-2, with 8 positions matching TRBD2. Germline loops: CDR1 LGHNT, CDR2 FRNRAP. CDR3 length equals 17 residues. V shed 2 bases, J shed 0 bases, and the junction held 5 bases outside the gene matches. CDR3 coding DNA: TGTGCTAGTGGTTTGAAGACGGGACTAGCGAACACCGGGGAGCTGTTTTTT. Translated: CASGLKTGLANTGELFF.

The CDR3 nucleotides are TGTGCCAGCTCACCAGGAAAGGGAGAAGGCACAGATACGCAGTATTTT. This gives the protein CASSPGKGEGTDTQYF. This chain joins TRBV18 and TRBJ2-3; the D gene is possibly TRBD2 (5 bases). This CDR3 comprises 16 residues. Trimming pared 2 bases from V and 1 base from J, leaving 13 bases between. Looked up from germline, CDR1 is KGHSH and CDR2 is LQKENI. Using reference TRBV18 and TRBJ2-3 for the parts outside the CDR3, the full variable domain is NAGVMQNPRHLVRRRGQEARLRCSPMKGHSHVYWYRQLPEEGLKFMVYLQKENIIDESGMPKERFSAEFPKEGPSILRIQQVVRGDSAAYFCASSPGKGEGTDTQYFGPGTRLTVL.

The V call is TRBV18, the J call TRBJ2-7; D gene unclear. CDR3 size: 14 residues. The V gene's germline CDR1 is KGHSH and CDR2 LQKENI. The V gene lost 6 bases and the J gene lost 1 base, with 13 bases spanning the gap. The CDR3 protein is CASSDYGTSYEQYF. The DNA for the CDR3 is TGTGCCAGCTCCGATTACGGAACGTCCTACGAGCAGTACTTC.

The chain uses TRBV29-1 and TRBJ1-2; maybe TRBD1 (6 bases). Per germline, CDR1 SQVTM and CDR2 ANQGSEA. CDR3 length: 10 amino acids. The V and J ends lost 5 bases and 6 bases respectively, with 7 bases between them. CDR3 sequence reads: CSVHRDGYTF. DNA of the CDR3: TGCAGCGTTCACAGGGATGGCTACACCTTC. Looking up the rest from reference TRBV29-1 and TRBJ1-2 gives the full variable domain: SAVISQKPSRDICQRGTSLTIQCQVDSQVTMMFWYRQQPGQSLTLIATANQGSEATYESGFVIDKFPISRPNLTFSTLTVSNMSPEDSSIYLCSVHRDGYTFGSGTRLTVV.